The 27 T cell receptor beta chains given below trace back to one sample, sequenced in a study of CD8 T cells in Susac syndrome. RNA totalling roughly 0.5 to 1 ug underwent reverse transcription with random hexamers. TCRdb used MiXCR to reprocess the immunoSEQ multiplex PCR reads, holding one entry per CDR3 protein. The data contain about 150,000 distinct CDR3 sequences, approximately 95% of them singletons. The sample comprised CD8+ T cells from PBMCs. The receptor source for this set is a human donor with Susac syndrome.

The chain carries TRBV7-9 and TRBJ1-5, with D hard to call. V lost 0 bases and J 0 bases, leaving 6 bases between the germline ends. In germline, CDR1 is SEHNR, CDR2 FQNEAQ (reference sequence). CDR3 length: 15 residues. CDR3 in amino acids: CASSLADGSNQPQHF. The CDR3 coding sequence is TGTGCCAGCAGCTTAGCCGACGGTAGCAATCAGCCCCAGCATTTT.

The chain recombines TRBV20-1 with TRBJ1-1; D is unclear. CDR3 length equals 13 residues. V shed 1 base and J shed 7 bases, with 13 bases lying between them. Germline lookup yields CDR1 DFQATT and CDR2 SNEGSKA (reference sequence). Written as DNA, the CDR3 is TGCAGTGCTAGAGGAGAGCGAGAAATTGAAGCTTTCTTT. The encoded protein is CSARGEREIEAFF.

The genes are TRBV27 and TRBJ1-1, with 9 bases fitting TRBD1. This CDR3 contains 14 residues. V lost 5 bases and J lost 1; bases outside the gene matches: 2. Germline-derived CDR1 and CDR2 are MNHEY and SMNVEV (reference sequence). Here the CDR3 reads CASSTGQGNTEAFF. CDR3 in DNA: TGTGCCAGCAGTACGGGACAGGGGAACACTGAAGCTTTCTTT.

The chain uses TRBV28 and TRBJ2-4; D is unresolved. In germline, CDR1 is MDHEN, CDR2 SYDVKM. Trimming pared 4 bases from V and 8 bases from J, leaving 21 bases between. CDR3 length: 16 amino acids. This CDR3 is CASSSTSFVGIDIQYF. CDR3 bases: TGTGCCAGCAGTTCCACATCCTTCGTCGGTATTGACATTCAGTACTTC. Supplemented by reference TRBV28 and TRBJ2-4, the full variable domain reads DVKVTQSSRYLVKRTGEKVFLECVQDMDHENMFWYRQDPGLGLRLIYFSYDVKMKEKGDIPEGYSVSREKKERFSLILESASTNQTSMYLCASSSTSFVGIDIQYFGAGTRLSVL.

The chain carries TRBV6-5 and TRBJ2-1, with 11 bases that match TRBD2. Per the germline V gene, CDR1 is MNHEY and CDR2 is SVGAGI. Trimming removed 2 bases from V and 6 bases from J; junction bases left unmatched: 12. The CDR3 has 18 amino acids. In DNA, the CDR3 is TGTGCCAGCAGTTACAATCCCCCGGCTAGCGGGAGGATCAATGAGCAGTTCTTC. Translating it yields CASSYNPPASGRINEQFF.

The chain uses TRBV6-6 and TRBJ2-7; 10 bases match TRBD2. V was pared by 3 bases and J by 5 bases, with 7 bases of the junction left unmatched. CDR1 MNHNY and CDR2 SVGAGI come from the germline V gene (reference sequence). The CDR3 spans 15 residues. The CDR3 sequence: CASSYGSGRADEQYF. The DNA for the CDR3 is TGTGCCAGCAGTTATGGGAGCGGGAGGGCCGACGAGCAGTACTTC.

The rearrangement links TRBV25-1 to TRBJ2-1, with unresolved D. V lost 4 bases and J 10 bases, leaving 14 bases between the germline ends. CDR1 is MGHDK and CDR2 is SYGVNS in the germline V gene. This CDR3 is built from 13 residues. CDR3 residues: CASSGIGPGEQFF. The CDR3 DNA reads TGTGCCAGCAGTGGTATAGGTCCCGGAGAGCAGTTCTTC.

V gene TRBV7-6 combines with J gene TRBJ2-2; unclear D gene. CDR1 is SGHVS and CDR2 is FNYEAQ in the germline V gene. V lost 4 bases to trimming and J lost 0 bases, with 15 bases between them. CDR3 length: 17 amino acids. The CDR3 DNA reads TGTGCCAGCAGCTCAGTCCCGGGCAGTTCGAACACCGGGGAGCTGTTTTTT. It encodes CASSSVPGSSNTGELFF. The full variable domain, in which reference TRBV7-6 and TRBJ2-2 provide the parts outside the CDR3, is GAGVSQSPRYKVTKRGQDVALRCDPISGHVSLYWYRQALGQGPEFLTYFNYEAQQDKSGLPNDRFSAERPEGSISTLTIQRTEQRDSAMYRCASSSVPGSSNTGELFFGEGSRLTVL.

The chain couples TRBV9 to TRBJ2-7, with unresolved D. Germline CDR1 reads SGDLS; CDR2 reads YYNGEE. Trimming cost V 2 bases and J 1 base, with 10 bases left between them. This CDR3 comprises 14 residues. CDR3 sequence reads: CASSVLVGSYEQYF. The CDR3 DNA reads as TGTGCCAGCAGCGTTTTGGTTGGGTCCTACGAGCAGTACTTC. The entire variable domain, with the rest obtained from reference TRBV9 and TRBJ2-7, is as follows: DSGVTQTPKHLITATGQRVTLRCSPRSGDLSVYWYQQSLDQGLQFLIQYYNGEERAKGNILERFSAQQFPDLHSELNLSSLELGDSALYFCASSVLVGSYEQYFGPGTRLTVT.

The rearrangement joins TRBV9 to TRBJ2-7; D is uncertain. V was cut by 0 bases and J by 3 bases, with 13 bases left in between. The CDR3 length is 15 residues. In germline, CDR1 is SGDLS, CDR2 YYNGEE. CDR3 amino acids: CASSVAASTNYEQYF. As DNA, the CDR3 is TGTGCCAGCAGCGTAGCTGCTAGTACCAACTACGAGCAGTACTTC.

V and J are TRBV3-1 and TRBJ2-1; possibly TRBD2 for D (6 bases). Trimming left V 1 base short and J 5 bases short, with 9 bases between. This CDR3 is 14 amino acids long. CDR1 is LGHDT, CDR2 YNNKEL, per germline (reference sequence). CDR3 nucleotide sequence: TGTGCCAGCAGCCAAGGGGAGCGGGACAATGAGCAGTTCTTC. Amino acids: CASSQGERDNEQFF.

The CDR3 sequence is CASSIAGQGYTGELFF. As DNA, the CDR3 is TGTGCCAGCAGCATCGCTGGACAGGGTTACACCGGGGAGCTGTTTTTT. This chain joins TRBV5-4 and TRBJ2-2; TRBD1 matches at 8 bases. J gave up 3 bases and V 4 bases, and 8 bases lay outside the gene matches. The germline CDR1 and CDR2 sequences are SGHNT and YYREEE (reference sequence). The CDR3 spans 16 residues. Full variable domain (rest looked up from reference TRBV5-4 and TRBJ2-2): ETGVTQSPTHLIKTRGQQVTLRCSSQSGHNTVSWYQQALGQGPQFIFQYYREEENGRGNFPPRFSGLQFPNYSSELNVNALELDDSALYLCASSIAGQGYTGELFFGEGSRLTVL.

V usage is TRBV6-5 and J usage is TRBJ1-1; D remains unclear. This CDR3 is built from 17 residues. V was pared by 0 bases and J by 0 bases, with 14 bases between. Germline CDR1 is MNHEY and CDR2 is SVGAGI. In DNA form, the CDR3 reads TGTGCCAGCAGTTACTCCCTCCAGACAAGCCTGAACACTGAAGCTTTCTTT. Translation gives CASSYSLQTSLNTEAFF.

The chain uses TRBV10-3 and TRBJ2-1, with D perhaps TRBD2 (6 bases). Trimming removed 0 bases from V and 6 bases from J, with 9 bases in between. CDR1 ENHRY and CDR2 SYGVKD come from the germline V gene. The CDR3 covers 14 residues. CDR3 bases: TGTGCCATCAGTGAGTCGGGCGGGATCAATGAGCAGTTCTTC. It specifies CAISESGGINEQFF.

Written as DNA, the CDR3 is TGTGCCAGCAGCCAAGACATTTCAGATACGCAGTATTTT. Protein: CASSQDISDTQYF. The chain has TRBV14 and TRBJ2-3; the D is unclear. V lost 0 bases and J 4 bases, leaving 5 bases between the germline ends. Germline assignment: CDR1 SGHDN and CDR2 FVKESK. The CDR3 is 13 residues long.

The chain employs TRBV6-1 and TRBJ2-1; 10 bases agree with TRBD2. This CDR3 spans 16 amino acids. Trimming cost V 4 bases and J 8 bases; bases outside gene matches: 11. CDR1 and CDR2 from the germline V gene are MNHNS and SASEGT. The CDR3 DNA reads TGTGCCAGCAGTGGCCTTCAGGCTAGCGGGAGTGATGAGCAGTTCTTC. Protein sequence: CASSGLQASGSDEQFF.

The chain recombines TRBV30 with TRBJ2-6; D remains unclear. CDR1 and CDR2 (germline): GTSNPN, SVGIG (reference sequence). The CDR3 runs 15 residues. The germline V and J ends were trimmed by 0 bases and 4 bases, with 10 bases remaining between them. The CDR3 is CAWSVAGLGANVLTF. In DNA, the CDR3 is TGTGCCTGGAGTGTAGCCGGGTTAGGGGCCAACGTCCTGACTTTC.

This chain connects TRBV25-1 to TRBJ1-5, with D unclear. The CDR3 sequence is 14 residues long. In germline, CDR1 is MGHDK, CDR2 SYGVNS. V lost 3 bases, J lost 8 bases, and 14 bases lay in between. For the CDR3, the DNA is TGTGCCAGCAGTGATATCTCGTCTGGCGAGCCCCAGCATTTT. Translating it yields CASSDISSGEPQHF.

This chain links TRBV12-3 or TRBV12-4 with TRBJ2-5, with 7 bases fitting TRBD1. The CDR3 contains 13 residues. V shed 6 bases and J 2 bases; nucleotides not matched to a gene: 3. CDR3 nucleotides: TGTGCCAGCAGCTCAGGGGGACAAGAGACCCAGTACTTC. This sequence encodes CASSSGGQETQYF.

As to this clonotype: The final CDR3 position lacks the conserved phenylalanine or tryptophan, pointing to a likely read error. Because the CDR3's place on the DNA is in doubt, the DNA is left out and the CDR3 is given as listed by TCRdb. The genes are TRBV24-1 and TRBJ2-1. Germline lookup yields CDR1 KGHDR and CDR2 SFDVKD. The CDR3 length equals 11 residues, ends included. The CDR3 here is CATNGVKAWVL.

The chain is built from TRBV10-3 and TRBJ2-1; 8 bases line up with TRBD1. Per germline, CDR1 ENHRY and CDR2 SYGVKD. The CDR3 has 13 amino acids. With 10 bases clipped from V and 5 bases from J, the junction kept 7 bases outside the gene matches. The CDR3 nucleotides read TGTGCCAGGGGGACAGGAGATGACAATGAGCAGTTCTTC. Protein product: CARGTGDDNEQFF.

This rearrangement joins TRBV10-3 to TRBJ1-1, with 8 bases that match TRBD1. Germline CDR1 and CDR2: ENHRY and SYGVKD. Losses at the gene ends were 8 bases for V and 4 bases for J; bases not matched to a gene: 12. The CDR3 spans 15 residues. CDR3 amino acids: CAIGTGDVGTTEAFF. For the CDR3, the DNA is TGTGCCATCGGGACAGGTGACGTAGGGACCACTGAAGCTTTCTTT.

The rearrangement uses TRBV27 and TRBJ1-1; perhaps TRBD1 as D (5 bases). V was shortened by 7 bases and J by 2 bases, with 8 bases between the two germline ends. Germline lookup yields CDR1 MNHEY and CDR2 SMNVEV (reference sequence). This CDR3 has 12 residues. The CDR3 nucleotides are TGTGCCAGCACGGGGCTTAACACTGAAGCTTTCTTT. Residues: CASTGLNTEAFF.

The CDR3 DNA follows: TGCAGCGTTGAATCAGGGTCGGCCGGGGCCAACGTCCTGACTTTC. Its translation is CSVESGSAGANVLTF. This sequence joins TRBV29-1 and TRBJ2-6, with a tentative D call TRBD1 (5 bases). Between the trimmed V and J ends, which lost 2 bases and 4 bases, there was a span of 12 bases. CDR3 size: 15 residues. The germline CDR1 and CDR2 sequences are SQVTM and ANQGSEA.

The chain has TRBV3-1 and TRBJ1-2; D remains unclear. The CDR3 sequence is 16 residues long. In germline, CDR1 is LGHDT, CDR2 YNNKEL (reference sequence). The V and J ends lost 1 base and 4 bases respectively, with 16 bases between them. The CDR3 DNA reads as TGTGCCAGCAGCCAAGGTACCGGAGCCCTCCCCTATGGCTACACCTTC. It is translated as CASSQGTGALPYGYTF.

This clonotype was counted only a few times. The chain combines TRBV5-1 with TRBJ2-7; possibly TRBD1 for D (5 bases). The germline V and J ends were trimmed by 5 bases and 6 bases, with 18 bases remaining between them. The CDR3 is 14 residues long. Germline V gene lookup returns CDR1 SGHRS and CDR2 YFSETQ. The CDR3 DNA reads as TGCGCCAGCAGGTTTGTTCAGGGAACGAGCGAGCAGTACTTC. Residues: CASRFVQGTSEQYF.

This chain joins TRBV19 and TRBJ1-1; the D gene is possibly TRBD1 (6 bases). The length of the CDR3 is 13 residues. Trimming removed 8 bases at V and 3 bases at J, with 13 bases between. Per the germline V gene, CDR1 is LNHDA and CDR2 is SQIVND (reference sequence). The CDR3 DNA follows: TGTGCCAGTGCCCCCGGGGGCTACACTGAAGCTTTCTTT. Its translation: CASAPGGYTEAFF.